This section outlines one TCR beta chain sequence together with its context. Its antigen is currently unknown. The length of the CDR3 is 13 residues. The germline V and J ends were trimmed by 6 bases and 0 bases, with 9 bases remaining between them. Germline V gene data show CDR1 as MNHEY and CDR2 as SVGAGI. Here immunoSEQ multiplex PCR was the method, and the copy in TCRdb shows in-frame clones only, minus some. The table has some 120,000 clones, 88% seen once. The source of the sample is a study of T cell responses to AZD1222 COVID-19 vaccine. Notes on the study in general: No day 14 peak samples; only post-peak repertoires were characterized.

Sequenced material: peripheral blood, taken on day 0 of AZD1222 vaccination. This chain connects TRBV6-5 to TRBJ2-7; a weak D match, TRBD1 (5 bases). This TCR derives from an adult in good health. The CDR3 loop reads CASRIRDSYEQYF. CDR3 bases: TGTGCCAGCAGGATCAGGGACTCCTACGAGCAGTACTTC.